One sample yielded the 8 T cell receptor beta chains listed below, sequenced in a study of blood T cell repertoires in COVID-19. Here immunoSEQ multiplex PCR was the method, and the copy in TCRdb shows in-frame clones only, minus some. The table records around 170,000 clones, around 80% of them present only once. Sequenced material: peripheral blood. These receptors all stem from a man aged 70 or older with active or convalescent COVID-19.

The chain is built from TRBV3-1 (or the pseudogene TRBV3-2) and TRBJ1-1, with TRBD1 as a possible D gene (6 bases). V was shortened by 0 bases and J by 10 bases, with 9 bases between the two germline ends. This CDR3 is built from 12 residues. Germline CDR1 LGHDT, CDR2 YNNKEL (reference sequence). CDR3 DNA: TGTGCCAGCAGCCAAGAGGGCAGGGGAGCTTTCTTT. Its protein is CASSQEGRGAFF.

The chain is built from TRBV16 and TRBJ1-1, with 7 bases identical to TRBD1. The CDR3 has 15 residues. CDR1 KGHSY and CDR2 FQNENV come from the germline V gene. The V and J ends lost 7 bases and 3 bases, in that order; junction bases with no gene match: 11. The CDR3 DNA follows: TGTGCCAGCAAACCCTTGGGGACAGCCTACACTGAAGCTTTCTTT. This sequence encodes CASKPLGTAYTEAFF.

The J gene is TRBJ2-3, the V gene TRBV9; 8 bases are a match to TRBD2. Per the germline V gene, CDR1 is SGDLS and CDR2 is YYNGEE. With 2 bases clipped from V and 2 bases from J, the junction kept 7 bases outside the gene matches. The CDR3 totals 16 residues. The CDR3 coding sequence is TGTGCCAGCAGCGTGGGCGGGGGGACCCCCACAGATACGCAGTATTTT. Its translation is CASSVGGGTPTDTQYF. Complete variable domain (other parts from reference TRBV9 and TRBJ2-3): DSGVTQTPKHLITATGQRVTLRCSPRSGDLSVYWYQQSLDQGLQFLIQYYNGEERAKGNILERFSAQQFPDLHSELNLSSLELGDSALYFCASSVGGGTPTDTQYFGPGTRLTVL.

V is TRBV7-9 and J is TRBJ1-1, with D possibly matching TRBD1 (5 bases). Trimming took off 2 bases at V and 5 bases at J, with 12 bases between the two ends. Germline V gene data show CDR1 as SEHNR and CDR2 as FQNEAQ (reference sequence). The CDR3 has 14 residues. The DNA for the CDR3 is TGTGCCAGCAGCTTAATCCAGGGAGGGACTGAAGCTTTCTTT. Protein product: CASSLIQGGTEAFF.

This clone appeared once. The CDR3 coding sequence is TGCGCCAGCAGCTTGTGGCAGGGAAGTGAAAAACTGTTTTTT. It is translated as CASSLWQGSEKLFF. The chain uses TRBV5-1 and TRBJ1-4; D possibly corresponds to TRBD1 (5 bases). This CDR3 has 14 amino acids. From germline, CDR1 is SGHRS and CDR2 YFSETQ. V was pared by 1 base and J by 7 bases, with 11 bases between. Full variable domain (missing parts from reference TRBV5-1 and TRBJ1-4): KAGVTQTPRYLIKTRGQQVTLSCSPISGHRSVSWYQQTPGQGLQFLFEYFSETQRNKGNFPGRFSGRQFSNSRSEMNVSTLELGDSALYLCASSLWQGSEKLFFGSGTQLSVL.

The chain couples TRBV29-1 to TRBJ2-7; 8 nucleotides line up with TRBD1. The CDR3 sequence is 12 residues long. V trimming: 5 bases; J trimming: 6 bases; junction bases outside the gene matches: 6. The germline V gene encodes CDR1 SQVTM and CDR2 ANQGSEA. In nucleotides, the CDR3 is TGCAGCGTTACCACCGACAGGGGCGAGCAGTACTTC. Its protein is CSVTTDRGEQYF.

V and J are TRBV2 and TRBJ1-5, with a tentative D call TRBD1 (5 bases). CDR3 length equals 13 residues. Germline V gene sequence: CDR1 SNHLY, CDR2 FYNNEI. V was shortened by 10 bases and J by 3 bases, with 13 bases between the two germline ends. The CDR3 is CATSQDTNQPQHF. DNA for the CDR3: TGTGCCACCAGCCAGGACACCAATCAGCCCCAGCATTTT.

This clone was seen once. The chain couples TRBV5-5 to TRBJ2-1, with TRBD2 matching 8 bases. This CDR3 has 13 amino acids. V dropped 4 bases and J dropped 9; count of bases not matched to a gene: 6. CDR1 and CDR2 from the germline V gene are SGHKS and YYEKEE (reference sequence). This CDR3 is CASSIQLAGEQFF. Written as DNA, the CDR3 is TGTGCCAGCAGCATACAGCTAGCGGGTGAGCAGTTCTTC.